The source of this TCR beta chain is a study of human T cells and chemical hapten exposure. Noted time point: patch test 2, 6 weeks after DPC sensitization. Treatment denoted: therapeutic diphenylcyclopropenone sensitization with weekly scalp DPC. Total RNA came from unfractionated whole blood. Each CDR3 protein gets one entry after TCRdb re-called the RACE reads with MiXCR. The sample shows hundreds of thousands of distinct CDR3 sequences, over 6% of them seen only once. This clonotype was counted at least ten times. This CDR3 spans 16 amino acids. Trimming shortened V by 5 bases and J by 1 base, and 17 bases separated the two germline ends. The germline CDR1 and CDR2 sequences are SEHNR and FQNEAQ (reference sequence).

This sequence originates from a woman aged 18-29 years with alopecia areata. Some clones in this sample may be carry-over from other donors' samples. The sequences come from whole blood, collected in connection with sensitization to the hapten diphenylcyclopropenone (DPC). The genes are TRBV7-9 and TRBJ1-2; a weak D match, TRBD1 (6 bases). The CDR3 sequence: CASSQTGQRLNYGYTF. The CDR3 DNA reads TGTGCCAGCAGCCAAACAGGACAGAGACTTAACTATGGCTACACCTTC.